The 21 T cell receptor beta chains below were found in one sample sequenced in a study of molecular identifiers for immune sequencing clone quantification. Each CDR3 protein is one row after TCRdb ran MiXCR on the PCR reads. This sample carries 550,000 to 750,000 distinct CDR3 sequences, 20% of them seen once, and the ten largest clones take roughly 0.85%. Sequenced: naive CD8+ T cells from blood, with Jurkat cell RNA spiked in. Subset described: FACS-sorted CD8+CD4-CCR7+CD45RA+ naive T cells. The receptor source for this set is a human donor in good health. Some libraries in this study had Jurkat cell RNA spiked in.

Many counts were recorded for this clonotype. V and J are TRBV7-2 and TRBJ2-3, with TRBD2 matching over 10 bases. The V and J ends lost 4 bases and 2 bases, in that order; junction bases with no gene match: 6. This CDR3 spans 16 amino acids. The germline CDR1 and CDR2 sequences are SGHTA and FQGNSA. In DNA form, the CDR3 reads TGTGCCAGCAGCTCCTGGACTAGCGGATACACAGATACGCAGTATTTT. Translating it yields CASSSWTSGYTDTQYF. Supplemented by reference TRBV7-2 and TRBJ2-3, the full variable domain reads GAGVSQSPSNKVTEKGKDVELRCDPISGHTALYWYRQSLGQGLEFLIYFQGNSAPDKSGLPSDRFSAERTGGSVSTLTIQRTQQEDSAVYLCASSSWTSGYTDTQYFGPGTRLTVL.

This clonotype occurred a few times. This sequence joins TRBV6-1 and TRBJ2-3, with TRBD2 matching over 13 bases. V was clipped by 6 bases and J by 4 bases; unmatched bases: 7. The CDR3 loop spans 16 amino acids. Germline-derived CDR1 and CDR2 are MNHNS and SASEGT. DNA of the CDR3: TGTGCCAGCAGACCCACTAGCGGGAGGGCCGCAGATACGCAGTATTTT. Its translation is CASRPTSGRAADTQYF.

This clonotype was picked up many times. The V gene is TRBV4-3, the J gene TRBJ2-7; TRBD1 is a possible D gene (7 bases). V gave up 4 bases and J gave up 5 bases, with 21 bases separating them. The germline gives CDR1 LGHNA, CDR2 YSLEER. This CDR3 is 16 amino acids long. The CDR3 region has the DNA TGCGCCAGCAGCCCCCTGCTTTTCGGAGGGGGCCACGAGCAGTACTTC. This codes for CASSPLLFGGGHEQYF.

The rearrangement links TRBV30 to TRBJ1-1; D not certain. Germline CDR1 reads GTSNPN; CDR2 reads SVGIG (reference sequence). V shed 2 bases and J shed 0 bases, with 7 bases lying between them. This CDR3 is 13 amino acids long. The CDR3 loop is CAWSRKMNTEAFF. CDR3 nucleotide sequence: TGTGCCTGGAGTAGAAAGATGAACACTGAAGCTTTCTTT.

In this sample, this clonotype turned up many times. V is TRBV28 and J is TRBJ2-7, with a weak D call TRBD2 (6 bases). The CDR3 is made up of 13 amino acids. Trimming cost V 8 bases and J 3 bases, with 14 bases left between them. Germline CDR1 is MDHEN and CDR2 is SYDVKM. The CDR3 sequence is CASGEAGGYEQYF. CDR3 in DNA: TGTGCCAGCGGGGAGGCTGGAGGCTACGAGCAGTACTTC.

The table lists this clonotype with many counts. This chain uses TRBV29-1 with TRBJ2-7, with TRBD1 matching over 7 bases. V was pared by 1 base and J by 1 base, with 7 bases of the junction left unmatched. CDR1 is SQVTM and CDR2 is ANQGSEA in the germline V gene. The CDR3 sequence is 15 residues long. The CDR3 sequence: CSVEAIGQASYEQYF. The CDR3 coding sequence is TGCAGCGTTGAAGCGATTGGACAGGCATCCTACGAGCAGTACTTC.

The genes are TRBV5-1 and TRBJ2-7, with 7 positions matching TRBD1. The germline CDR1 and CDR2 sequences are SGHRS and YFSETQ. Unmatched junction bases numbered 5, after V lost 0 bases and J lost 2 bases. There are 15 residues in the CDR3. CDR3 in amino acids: CASSLARDSPYEQYF. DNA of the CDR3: TGCGCCAGCAGCTTGGCCCGGGACAGCCCCTACGAGCAGTACTTC.

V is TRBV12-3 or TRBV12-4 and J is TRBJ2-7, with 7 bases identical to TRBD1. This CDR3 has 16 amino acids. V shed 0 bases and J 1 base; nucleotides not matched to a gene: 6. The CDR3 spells CASSLAPGQTSYEQYF. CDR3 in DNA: TGTGCCAGCAGTTTAGCCCCGGGACAGACATCCTACGAGCAGTACTTC.

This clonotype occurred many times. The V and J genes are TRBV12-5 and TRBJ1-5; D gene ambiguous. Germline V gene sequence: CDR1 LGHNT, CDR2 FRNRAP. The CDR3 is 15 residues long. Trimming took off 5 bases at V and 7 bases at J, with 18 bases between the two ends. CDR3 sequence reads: CASGLAVGEGQPQHF. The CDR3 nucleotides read TGTGCTAGTGGTCTCGCTGTCGGGGAGGGACAGCCCCAGCATTTT.

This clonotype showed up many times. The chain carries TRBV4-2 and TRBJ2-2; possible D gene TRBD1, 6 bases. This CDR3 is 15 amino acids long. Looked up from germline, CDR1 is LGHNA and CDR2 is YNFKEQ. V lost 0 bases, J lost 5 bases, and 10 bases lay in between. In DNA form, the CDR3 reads TGTGCCAGCAGCCAAGAACAGGGTTGGACCGGGGAGCTGTTTTTT. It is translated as CASSQEQGWTGELFF.

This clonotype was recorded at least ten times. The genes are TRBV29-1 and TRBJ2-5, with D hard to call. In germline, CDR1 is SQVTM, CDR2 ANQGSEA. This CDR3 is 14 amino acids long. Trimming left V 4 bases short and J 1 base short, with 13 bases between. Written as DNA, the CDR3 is TGCAGCGTTGCCCCGGACGGGTCCCAAGAGACCCAGTACTTC. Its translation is CSVAPDGSQETQYF.

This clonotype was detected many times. The CDR3 nucleotides are TGTGCCAGCAGCTTAACGAACCGCCAAGAGACCCAGTACTTC. This codes for CASSLTNRQETQYF. The rearrangement links TRBV11-2 to TRBJ2-5, with no clear D. Germline V gene data show CDR1 as SGHAT and CDR2 as FQNNGV. The CDR3 has 14 amino acids. The V gene lost 2 bases and the J gene lost 1 base, with 8 bases spanning the gap.

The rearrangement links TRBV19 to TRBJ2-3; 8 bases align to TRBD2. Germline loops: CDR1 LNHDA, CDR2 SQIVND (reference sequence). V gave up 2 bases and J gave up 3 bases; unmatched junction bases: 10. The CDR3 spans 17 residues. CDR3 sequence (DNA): TGTGCCAGTAGTATAAGGAGTAGCGGGATGGTTACAGATACGCAGTATTTT. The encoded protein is CASSIRSSGMVTDTQYF.

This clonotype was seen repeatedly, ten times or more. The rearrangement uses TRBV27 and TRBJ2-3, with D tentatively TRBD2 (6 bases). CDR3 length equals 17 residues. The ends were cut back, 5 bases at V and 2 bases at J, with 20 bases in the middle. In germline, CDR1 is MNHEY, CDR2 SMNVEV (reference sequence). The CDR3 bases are TGTGCCAGCAGTCTCAACGTGCGGGGATCCAACACAGATACGCAGTATTTT. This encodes CASSLNVRGSNTDTQYF.

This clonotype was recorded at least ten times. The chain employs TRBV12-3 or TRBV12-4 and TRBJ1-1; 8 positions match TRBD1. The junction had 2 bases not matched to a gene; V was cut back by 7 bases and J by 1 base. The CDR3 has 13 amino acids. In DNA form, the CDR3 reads TGTGCCAGCAAGACAGGGGCGAACACTGAAGCTTTCTTT. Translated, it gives CASKTGANTEAFF.

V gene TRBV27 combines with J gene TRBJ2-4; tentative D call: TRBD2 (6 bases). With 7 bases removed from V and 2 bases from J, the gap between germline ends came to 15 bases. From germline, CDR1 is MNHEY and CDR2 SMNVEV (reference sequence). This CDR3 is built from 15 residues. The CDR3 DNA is TGTGCCAGCATGTCCCGACTAGGCTCCAAAAACATTCAGTACTTC. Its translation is CASMSRLGSKNIQYF.

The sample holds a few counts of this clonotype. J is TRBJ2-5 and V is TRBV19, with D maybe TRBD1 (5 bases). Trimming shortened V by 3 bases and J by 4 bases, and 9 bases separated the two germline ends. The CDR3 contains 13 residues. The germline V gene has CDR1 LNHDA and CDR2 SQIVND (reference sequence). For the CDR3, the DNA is TGTGCCAGTAGTATCACAGGTCCAGAGACCCAGTACTTC. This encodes CASSITGPETQYF. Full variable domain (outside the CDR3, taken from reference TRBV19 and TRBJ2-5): DGGITQSPKYLFRKEGQNVTLSCEQNLNHDAMYWYRQDPGQGLRLIYYSQIVNDFQKGDIAEGYSVSREKKESFPLTVTSAQKNPTAFYLCASSITGPETQYFGPGTRLLVL.

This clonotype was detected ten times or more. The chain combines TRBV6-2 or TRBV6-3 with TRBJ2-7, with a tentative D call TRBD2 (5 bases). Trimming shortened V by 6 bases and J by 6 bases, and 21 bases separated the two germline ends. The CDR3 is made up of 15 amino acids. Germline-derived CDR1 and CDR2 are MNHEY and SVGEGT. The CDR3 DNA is TGTGCCAGCAGATCCCCACAGTTTCTAGCCGGCGAGCAGTACTTC. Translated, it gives CASRSPQFLAGEQYF.

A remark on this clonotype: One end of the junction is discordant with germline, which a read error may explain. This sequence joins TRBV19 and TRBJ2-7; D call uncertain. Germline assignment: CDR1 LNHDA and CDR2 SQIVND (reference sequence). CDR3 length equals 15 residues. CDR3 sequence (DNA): TGTGCCCGTAGTATAGACCTGGACCACTCCTACGAGCAGTACTTC. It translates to CARSIDLDHSYEQYF.

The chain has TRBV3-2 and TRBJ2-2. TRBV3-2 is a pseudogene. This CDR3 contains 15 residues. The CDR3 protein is CASSQQVGNTGELFF. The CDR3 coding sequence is TGTGCCAGCAGCCAACAGGTGGGGAACACCGGGGAGCTGTTTTTT.

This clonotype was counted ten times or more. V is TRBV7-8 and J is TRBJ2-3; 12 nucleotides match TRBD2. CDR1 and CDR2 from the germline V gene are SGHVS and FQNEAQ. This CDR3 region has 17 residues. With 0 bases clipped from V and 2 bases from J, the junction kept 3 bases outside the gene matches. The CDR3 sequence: CASSLALAGGFTDTQYF. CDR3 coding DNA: TGTGCCAGCAGCTTAGCGCTAGCGGGGGGGTTCACAGATACGCAGTATTTT.